This T cell receptor beta chain was obtained from a study of CD8+ T cells in alopecia areata (dated by TCRdb to the late 2010s). With regard to the full study: Treated patients were enrolled in an open-label pilot trial of oral tofacitinib, 5 to 10 mg twice daily, for moderate-to-severe alopecia areata. Tofacitinib was administered for 6 to 18 months, and 6 months of follow-up off drug were then conducted to assess delayed response and recurrence. The study used high-throughput TCRbeta sequencing to examine T cell clonal expansion in alopecia areata, in both the C3H/HeJ mouse model and human patients. On the human side, TCRbeta sequencing was run on scalp tissue and on sorted CD4+ and CD8+ peripheral blood T cells from healthy controls and from alopecia areata patients with either patchy or totalis/universalis disease. Patients on tofacitinib were biopsied at baseline and after 4 and 24 weeks of treatment, and several of the patients also had a later scalp biopsy. Scalp clonality was compared among normal scalp (n=4), patchy alopecia areata scalp (n=8), and alopecia totalis/universalis scalp (n=8). RNA was obtained with the PAXgene miRNA kit for fixed scalp, the miRNeasy kit for PBMCs, and the RNeasy kit for mouse skin. Amplification of TCRbeta CDR3 regions was done by immunoSEQ multiplex PCR using 35 Vbeta forward primers and 13 Jbeta reverse primers. Broad study findings and their caveats: Shared TCR sequences between patients were less evident than in mice, which may be partly attributable to HLA diversity in the patient population. Higher clonality and more expanded CD8+ clones were observed in lesional scalp than in normal scalp, particularly in alopecia totalis/universalis, a finding suggestive of antigenic drive. Unlike mouse skin, which is dominated by gammadelta T cells, normal human skin has resident alphabeta T cells that are also sequenced, and this complicates analysis of the scalp TCR repertoire.

The time point label for this specimen denotes: baseline before oral tofacitinib. From alopecia areata patients, peripheral blood was collected along with lesional scalp punch biopsies. PBMCs were separated by density centrifugation and stained for CD3, CD4 and CD8, after which CD4+ and CD8+ T cells were sorted on a FACSAria. The CDR3 numbers 15 residues from cysteine through phenylalanine. Only the CDR3 part of the read is kept: 45 bases, read in frame from the first base. From a lookup of the germline V gene (reference sequence), CDR1 and CDR2 are GTSNPN and SVGIG. The junction shows trimming of 3 bases on V and 10 bases on J, and the gene matches do not reach 13 bases of it. To prepare the library, the immunoSEQ multiplex PCR assay was applied. RNA was extracted from all samples and reverse transcribed into cDNA as template for TCR sequencing. SuperScript III was used for first-strand cDNA synthesis, primed with a 2:1 mix of oligo-dT and random hexamers. A synthetic immune receptor repertoire was used to gauge amplification bias, and whatever bias remained was removed computationally. For the original study's pipeline: After raw reads were preprocessed to remove errors, the CDR3 was defined following IMGT conventions as running from the conserved cysteine to phenylalanine. Clonality was computed as 1 minus the Shannon entropy, with the entropy normalized by log2 of the number of productive unique TCRs. Scalp TCRbeta sequences were cross-referenced with sorted blood CD4 and CD8 repertoires so that the CD4 or CD8 identity of scalp clones could be inferred. TCRdb limited this immuneACCESS table to in-frame rearrangements with V and J called. A share of clones is missing; checked studies link under half to unresolved V genes, and the rest is unexplained. D and trimming were read from the DNA, whereas the V and J calls and clone size are those reported in that table. Across this sample there are 45,000 to 60,000 clones, with around 96% seen only once. Of the sample, more than 25% falls within the top ten clones.

A note on this clone: The specificity of this receptor is unknown. No per-base quality is available; no much larger clone lies one base away.

The receptor comes from a human donor with alopecia areata. The rearrangement joined TRBV30 to TRBJ2-1; TRBD2 lines up with 9 middle nucleotides. The specimen comprised CD8+ T cells sorted from blood, sampled at week 0. The DNA sequence is as follows: TGTGCCTGGAGCGCAACTAGCGGGCCAACCCGCGAGCAGTTCTTC. Its protein reads: CAWSATSGPTREQFF.